This T cell receptor (beta chain) was recorded in a study of T cells generated in artificial thymic organoids (dated by TCRdb to about 2017). Study-wide context: TCR alpha and beta CDR3 repertoires of in vitro artificial thymic organoid-derived CD8 single positive T cells were compared with thymic and peripheral blood naive CD8 T cells. Displayed repertoire sequencing data were described as representative of three independent experiments.

TCRalpha and TCRbeta libraries were amplified separately by semi-nested PCR with Advantage 2 and reverse primers in the TRAC or TRBC constant regions. Between about 3 and 500 ng of total RNA was used as input for first-strand cDNA synthesis. TCR cDNA libraries were generated by 5'-RACE using the SMARTer PCR cDNA Synthesis kit, with a poly-dT primer for first-strand synthesis. Each semi-nested reverse primer in the constant region carried a 5-nucleotide sample-specific barcode, and the resulting products were cleaned up with the Zymo DNA Clean and Concentrator-5 kit. Pools of up to ten barcoded samples were ligated to Illumina adaptors and sequenced on an Illumina MiSeq as 2 x 150 bp paired-end reads. The study's processing was this. Demultiplexed reads were aligned with BLAT to a custom library of all human TRAV, TRAJ, TRBV, TRBD and TRBJ combinations from IMGT. The best BLAT hits were picked using pslCDnaFilter (-maxAligns=1, -ignoreIntrons), and custom Perl scripts were used to calculate clonotype frequencies. TCRdb's own reprocessing of the public reads used fastp at Q25 and MiXCR and kept productive beta chains. CDR3 protein duplicates are merged, each entry listing the most common genes and DNA. TCRdb's processing, not the authors' own work, is the source of the V and J calls. This sample gives over 5,000 distinct CDR3 sequences in total; less than 30% of them show up just once. The biggest ten clones account for 2.5% to 3% of the sample.

This clonotype was observed a few times. Its binding antigen is unknown. No per-base quality is available; no much larger clone lies one base away. To build the artificial thymic organoids, human HSPCs were aggregated with MS5 murine stromal cells that had been transduced with human DLL1, and the aggregates were cultured at an air-liquid interface. Organoids were seeded with FACS-purified CD34+CD3- hematopoietic stem and progenitor cells depleted of residual T cells. The organoids were grown in serum-free RB27 medium, which consisted of RPMI 1640 supplemented with B27, FLT3L, IL-7 and ascorbic acid. Prior to RNA extraction, CD3+TCRalphabeta+CD8 single positive T cells from organoids and thymus were isolated by FACS sorting. Total RNA was purified from about 40,000 to 200,000 sorted cells per sample with the RNeasy Micro kit, and quality checked on an Agilent RNA 6000 Nano chip. Overall results and qualifications from the work: Organoid-derived T cells showed no skewing in Valpha or Vbeta usage, which argues against dominance of unconventional lineages or clonal expansions. The TCR clonotype diversity of organoid-derived CD8 single positive T cells was physiological and comparable to that of naive CD8 T cells from thymus and blood.

The receptor's source is a human donor who gave cord blood stem cells for thymic organoid culture, a cardiac surgery patient who gave postnatal thymus, or a blood donor (not recorded which). The specimen was naive CD8+ T cells grown in artificial thymic organoids from cord blood stem and progenitor cells. The sample's cell subset or site label, decoded: CD3+TCRalphabeta+CD8SP T cells; for blood, CD45RO-CCR7+ naive CD8+ T cells.

The encoded CDR3 is CASSPGSGSSYNEQYF. The bases are TGTGCCAGCAGCCCAGGGAGCGGTAGCTCCTACAATGAGCAGTATTTT. This chain joins TRBV7-3 to TRBJ2-3, with the D call tentatively TRBD1 or TRBD2, each fitting 5 bases. The germline V gene specifies SGHTA as CDR1 and FQGTGA as CDR2. Reading from cysteine to phenylalanine, the CDR3 counts 16 amino acids. The read is trimmed to its CDR3 DNA, 48 bases read in frame from base 1. The V end loses 5 bases and the J end loses 11 bases, and a stretch of 26 bases separates them.